Below, one T cell receptor (beta chain) is given with its context. Its antigen is still unknown. The read finishes 3 residues shy of the CDR3 end, and the germline J gene is used to complete it. This entry comes from a study of T cells in women clearing cervical HPV infection. Background on the study: Donors had HPV16-related CIN3 or worse; 2 had invasive cancer. Control women cleared a single incident HPV16 infection within 12 months. Broader study findings: CIN3+ cases had significantly higher TCR repertoire richness than controls, but evenness did not differ.

Profiled with immunoSEQ multiplex PCR; TCRdb holds only in-frame clones, not every one. The sample table includes about 41,000 clones. Trimming removed 1 base at V and 6 bases at J, with 19 bases between. The CDR3 is made up of 16 amino acids. The germline V gene encodes CDR1 SSHAT and CDR2 FNYEAQ (reference sequence). All participants had a single incident cervical HPV16 infection, and prevalent HPV16 infections were excluded. The TCR was taken from a woman aged 18-69 years with a cervical HPV16 infection that either progressed to CIN3+ or cleared (not recorded which). The V and J genes are TRBV7-7 and TRBJ2-7; a possible D gene is TRBD1 (6 bases). Sequenced material: blood buffy coat. The CDR3 bases that were read are TGTGCCAGCAGCTTAGGGGGAGAGACAGGCCCAGGCGAG. It yields the protein CASSLGGETGPGE. The complete CDR3 sequence is CASSLGGETGPGEQYF. The full variable domain, completed using reference TRBV7-7 and TRBJ2-7, is GAGVSQSPRYKVTKRGQDVTLRCDPISSHATLYWYQQALGQGPEFLTYFNYEAQPDKSGLPSDRFSAERPEGSISTLTIQRTEQRDSAMYRCASSLGGETGPGEQYFGPGTRLTVT.